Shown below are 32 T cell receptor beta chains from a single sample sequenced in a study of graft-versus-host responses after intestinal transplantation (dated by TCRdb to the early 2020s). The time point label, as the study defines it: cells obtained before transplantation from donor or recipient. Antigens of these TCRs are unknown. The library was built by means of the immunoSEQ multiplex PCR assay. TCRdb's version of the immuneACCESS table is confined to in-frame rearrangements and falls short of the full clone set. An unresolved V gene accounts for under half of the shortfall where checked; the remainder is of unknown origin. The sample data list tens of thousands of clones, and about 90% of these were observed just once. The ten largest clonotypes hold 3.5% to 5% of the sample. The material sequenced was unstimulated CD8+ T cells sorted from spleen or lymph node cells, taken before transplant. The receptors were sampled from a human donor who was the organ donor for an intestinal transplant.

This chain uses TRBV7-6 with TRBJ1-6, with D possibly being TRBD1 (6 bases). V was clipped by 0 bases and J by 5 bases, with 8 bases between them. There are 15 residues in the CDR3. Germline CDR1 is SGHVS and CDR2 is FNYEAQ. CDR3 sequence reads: CASSLASGDNSPLHF. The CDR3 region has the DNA TGTGCCAGCAGCTTAGCGTCAGGGGATAATTCACCCCTCCACTTT.

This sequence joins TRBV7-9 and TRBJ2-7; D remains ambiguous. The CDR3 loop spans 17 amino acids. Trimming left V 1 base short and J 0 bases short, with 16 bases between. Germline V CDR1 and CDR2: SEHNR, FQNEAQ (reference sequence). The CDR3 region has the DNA TGTGCCAGCAGCTTAGGAGTAGCCGATGGAAGCTCCTACGAGCAGTACGTC. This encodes CASSLGVADGSSYEQYV.

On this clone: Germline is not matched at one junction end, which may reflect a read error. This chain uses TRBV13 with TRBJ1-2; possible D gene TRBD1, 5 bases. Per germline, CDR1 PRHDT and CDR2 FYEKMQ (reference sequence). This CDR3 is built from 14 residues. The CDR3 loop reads CASSPVLRDPTLYF. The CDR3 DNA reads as TGTGCCAGCAGCCCTGTTTTGCGGGACCCCACTCTATACTTC.

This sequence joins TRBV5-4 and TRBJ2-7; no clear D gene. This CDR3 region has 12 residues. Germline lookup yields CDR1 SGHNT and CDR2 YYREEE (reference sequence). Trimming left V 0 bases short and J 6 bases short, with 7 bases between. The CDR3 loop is CASSLGGGEQYV. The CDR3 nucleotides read TGTGCCAGCAGCTTGGGCGGCGGCGAGCAGTACGTC.

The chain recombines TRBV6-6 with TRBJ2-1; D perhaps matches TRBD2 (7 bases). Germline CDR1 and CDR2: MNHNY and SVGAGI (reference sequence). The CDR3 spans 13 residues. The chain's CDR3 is CAGGATTYNEQFF. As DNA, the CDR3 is TGTGCGGGGGGGGCGACGACCTACAATGAGCAGTTCTTC.

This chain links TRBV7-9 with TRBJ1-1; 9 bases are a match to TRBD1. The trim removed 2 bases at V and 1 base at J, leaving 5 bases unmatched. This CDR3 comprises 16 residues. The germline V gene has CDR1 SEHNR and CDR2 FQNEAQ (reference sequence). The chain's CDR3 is CASSLPGQGANTEAFF. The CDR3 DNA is TGTGCCAGCAGCTTACCGGGACAGGGAGCGAACACTGAAGCTTTCTTT.

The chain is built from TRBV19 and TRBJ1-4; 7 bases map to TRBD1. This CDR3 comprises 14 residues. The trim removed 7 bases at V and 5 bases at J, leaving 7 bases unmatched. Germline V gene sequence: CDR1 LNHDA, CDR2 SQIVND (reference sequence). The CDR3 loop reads CASTRRGRNEKLFF. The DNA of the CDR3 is TGTGCCAGTACCCGCAGGGGGAGGAATGAAAAACTGTTTTTT.

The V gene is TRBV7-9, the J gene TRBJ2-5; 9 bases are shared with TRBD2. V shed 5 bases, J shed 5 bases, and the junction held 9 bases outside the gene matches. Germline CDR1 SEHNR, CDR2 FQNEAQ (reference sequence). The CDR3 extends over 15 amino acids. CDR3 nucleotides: TGTGCCAGCAGCCACGCGGGCGGGGGGGCTGAGACCCAGTACTTC. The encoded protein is CASSHAGGGAETQYF.

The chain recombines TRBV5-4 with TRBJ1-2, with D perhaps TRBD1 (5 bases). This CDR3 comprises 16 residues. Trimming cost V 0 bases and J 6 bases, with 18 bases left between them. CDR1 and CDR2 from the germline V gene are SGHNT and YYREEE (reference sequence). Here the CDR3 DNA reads TGTGCCAGCAGCTTGGCCGGGGGGGTAATAAGAGATGGCTACACCTTC. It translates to CASSLAGGVIRDGYTF. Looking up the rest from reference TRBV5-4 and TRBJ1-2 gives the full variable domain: ETGVTQSPTHLIKTRGQQVTLRCSSQSGHNTVSWYQQALGQGPQFIFQYYREEENGRGNFPPRFSGLQFPNYSSELNVNALELDDSALYLCASSLAGGVIRDGYTFGSGTRLTVV.

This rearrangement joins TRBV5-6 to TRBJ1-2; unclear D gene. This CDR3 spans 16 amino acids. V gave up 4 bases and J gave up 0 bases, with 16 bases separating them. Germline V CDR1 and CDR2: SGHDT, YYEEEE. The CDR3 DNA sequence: TGTGCCAGCAGCCCCACTTTTTTGACTCCTAACTATGGCTACACCTTC. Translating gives CASSPTFLTPNYGYTF.

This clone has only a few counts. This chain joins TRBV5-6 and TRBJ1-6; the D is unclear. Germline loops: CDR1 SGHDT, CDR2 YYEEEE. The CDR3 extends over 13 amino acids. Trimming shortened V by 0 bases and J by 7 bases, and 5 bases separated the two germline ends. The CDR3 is CASSLDGNSPLHF. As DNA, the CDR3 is TGTGCCAGCAGCTTGGACGGGAATTCACCCCTCCACTTT.

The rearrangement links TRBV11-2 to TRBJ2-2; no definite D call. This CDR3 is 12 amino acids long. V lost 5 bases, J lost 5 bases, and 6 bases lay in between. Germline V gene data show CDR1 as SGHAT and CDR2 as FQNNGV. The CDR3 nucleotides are TGTGCCAGCAGCCAAAAAACCGGGGAGCTGTTTTTT. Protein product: CASSQKTGELFF.

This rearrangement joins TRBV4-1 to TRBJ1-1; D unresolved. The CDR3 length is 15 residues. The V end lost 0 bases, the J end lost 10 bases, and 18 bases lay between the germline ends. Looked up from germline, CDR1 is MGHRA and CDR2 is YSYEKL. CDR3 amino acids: CASSQETTSAEGAFF. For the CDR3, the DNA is TGCGCCAGCAGCCAAGAGACAACTTCGGCGGAGGGAGCTTTCTTT.

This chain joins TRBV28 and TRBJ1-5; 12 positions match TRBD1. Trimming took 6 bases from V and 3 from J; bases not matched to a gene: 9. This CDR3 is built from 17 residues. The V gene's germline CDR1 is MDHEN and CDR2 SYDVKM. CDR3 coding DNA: TGTGCCAGCAGCTCTCTACCGGGACAGGGGGCCAATCAGCCCCAGCATTTT. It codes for CASSSLPGQGANQPQHF.

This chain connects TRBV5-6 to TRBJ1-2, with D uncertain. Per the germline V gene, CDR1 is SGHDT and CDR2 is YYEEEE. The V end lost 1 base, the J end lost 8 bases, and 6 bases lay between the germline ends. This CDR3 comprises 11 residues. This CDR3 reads CASSLFGGYTF. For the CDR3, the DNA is TGTGCCAGCAGCTTGTTTGGCGGCTACACCTTC.

CDR3 coding DNA: TGTGCCAGCAGCTTAGTTGGGAGCTCCTACGAGCAGTACGTC. Residues: CASSLVGSSYEQYV. This chain uses TRBV11-2 with TRBJ2-7, with D possibly matching TRBD2 (5 bases). CDR3 size: 14 residues. Trimming removed 1 base at V and 0 bases at J, with 7 bases between. Germline V gene lookup returns CDR1 SGHAT and CDR2 FQNNGV.

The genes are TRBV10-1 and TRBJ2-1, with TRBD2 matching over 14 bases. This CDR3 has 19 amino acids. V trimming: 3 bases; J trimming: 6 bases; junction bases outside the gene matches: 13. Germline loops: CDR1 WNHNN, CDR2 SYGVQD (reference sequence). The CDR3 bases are TGCGCCAGCAGTGAATCCCTCCAGACTAGCGGGGGGGCCGGCAATGAGCAGTTCTTC. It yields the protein CASSESLQTSGGAGNEQFF.

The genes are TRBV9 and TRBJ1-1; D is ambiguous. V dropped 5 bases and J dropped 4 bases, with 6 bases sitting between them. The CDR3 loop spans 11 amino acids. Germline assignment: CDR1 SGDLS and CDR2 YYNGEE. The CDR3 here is CASSTGTEAFF. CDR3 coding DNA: TGTGCCAGCAGTACTGGCACTGAAGCTTTCTTT.

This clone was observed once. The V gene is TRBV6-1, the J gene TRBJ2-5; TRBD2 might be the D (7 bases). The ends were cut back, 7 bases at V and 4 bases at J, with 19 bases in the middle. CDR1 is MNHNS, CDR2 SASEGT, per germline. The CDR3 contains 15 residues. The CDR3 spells CASNPEGGGSETQYF. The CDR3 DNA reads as TGTGCCAGCAATCCGGAGGGGGGGGGTTCAGAGACCCAGTACTTC.

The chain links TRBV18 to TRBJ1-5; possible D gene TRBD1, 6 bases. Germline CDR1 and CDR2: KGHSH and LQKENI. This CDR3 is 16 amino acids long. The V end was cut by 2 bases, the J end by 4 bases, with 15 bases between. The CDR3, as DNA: TGTGCCAGCTCACCAAACCGGCGACAGGATAATCAGCCCCAGCATTTT. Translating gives CASSPNRRQDNQPQHF.

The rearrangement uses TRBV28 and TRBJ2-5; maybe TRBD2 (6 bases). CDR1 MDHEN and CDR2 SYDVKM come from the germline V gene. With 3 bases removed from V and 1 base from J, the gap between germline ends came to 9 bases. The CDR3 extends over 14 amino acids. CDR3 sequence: CASSLGGFQETQYF. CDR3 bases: TGTGCCAGCAGTTTGGGGGGATTCCAAGAGACCCAGTACTTC.

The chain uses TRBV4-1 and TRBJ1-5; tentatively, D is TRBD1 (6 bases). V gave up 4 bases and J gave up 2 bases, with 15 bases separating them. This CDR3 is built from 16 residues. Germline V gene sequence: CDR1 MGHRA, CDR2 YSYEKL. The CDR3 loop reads CASSREQGLGNQPQHF. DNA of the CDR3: TGCGCCAGCAGCCGAGAGCAGGGGTTGGGCAATCAGCCCCAGCATTTT.

The CDR3 DNA sequence: TGTGCCAGCAGCGCTACCTGGACAGGGCAACTTCACACCATATATTTT. Translated, it gives CASSATWTGQLHTIYF. The V and J genes are TRBV2 and TRBJ1-3; 8 bases match TRBD1. The CDR3 is 16 residues long. With 6 bases clipped from V and 8 bases from J, the junction kept 15 bases outside the gene matches. CDR1 is SNHLY, CDR2 FYNNEI, per germline.

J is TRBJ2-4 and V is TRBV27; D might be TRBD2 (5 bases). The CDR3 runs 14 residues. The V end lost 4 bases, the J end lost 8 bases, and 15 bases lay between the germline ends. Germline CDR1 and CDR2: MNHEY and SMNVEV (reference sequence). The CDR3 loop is CASSSLSPGDIQYF. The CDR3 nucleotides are TGTGCCAGCAGTTCACTTTCCCCCGGGGACATTCAGTACTTC.

The CDR3: CASSLPGNYGYTF. The CDR3 nucleotides read TGTGCCAGCAGCTTACCAGGGAACTATGGCTACACCTTC. The chain is built from TRBV7-9 and TRBJ1-2; the D gene is possibly TRBD1 (5 bases). Between the trimmed V and J ends, which lost 2 bases and 2 bases, there was a span of 6 bases. This CDR3 comprises 13 residues. The germline V gene encodes CDR1 SEHNR and CDR2 FQNEAQ (reference sequence).

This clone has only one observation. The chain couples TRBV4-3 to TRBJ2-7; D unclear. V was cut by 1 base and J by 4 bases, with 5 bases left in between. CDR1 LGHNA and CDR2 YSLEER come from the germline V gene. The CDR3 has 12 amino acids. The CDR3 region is CASSQAQYEQYV. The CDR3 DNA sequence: TGCGCCAGCAGCCAAGCACAGTACGAGCAGTACGTC.

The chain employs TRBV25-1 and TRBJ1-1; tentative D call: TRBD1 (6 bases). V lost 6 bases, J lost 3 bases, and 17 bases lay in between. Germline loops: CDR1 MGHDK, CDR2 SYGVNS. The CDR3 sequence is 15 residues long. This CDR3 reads CASSHPRGSDTEAFF. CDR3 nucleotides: TGTGCCAGCAGCCATCCGAGGGGGTCCGACACTGAAGCTTTCTTT.

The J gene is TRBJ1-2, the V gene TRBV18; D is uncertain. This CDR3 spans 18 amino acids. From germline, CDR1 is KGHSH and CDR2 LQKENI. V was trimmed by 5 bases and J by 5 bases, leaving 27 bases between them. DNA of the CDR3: TGTGCCAGCTCATACTCCCACCGTTGGCCCACGACACCGTATGGCTACACCTTC. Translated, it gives CASSYSHRWPTTPYGYTF.

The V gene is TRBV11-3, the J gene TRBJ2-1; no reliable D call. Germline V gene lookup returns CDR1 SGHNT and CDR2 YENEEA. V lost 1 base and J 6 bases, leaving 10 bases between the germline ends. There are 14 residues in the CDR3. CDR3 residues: CASSLVGLANEQFF. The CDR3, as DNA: TGTGCCAGCAGCTTAGTCGGCTTAGCCAATGAGCAGTTCTTC.

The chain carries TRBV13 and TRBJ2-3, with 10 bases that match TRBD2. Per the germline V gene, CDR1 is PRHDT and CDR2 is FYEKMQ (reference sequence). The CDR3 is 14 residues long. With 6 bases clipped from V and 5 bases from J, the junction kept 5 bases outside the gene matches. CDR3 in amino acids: CASSSGGPGDTQYF. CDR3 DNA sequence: TGTGCCAGCAGTAGCGGGGGGCCGGGAGATACGCAGTATTTT.

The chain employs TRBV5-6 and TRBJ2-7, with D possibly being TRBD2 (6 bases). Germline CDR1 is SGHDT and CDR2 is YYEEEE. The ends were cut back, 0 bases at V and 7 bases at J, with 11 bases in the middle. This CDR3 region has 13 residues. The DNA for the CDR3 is TGTGCCAGCAGCTTGGGTTCCGGGGGTGAGCAGTACGTC. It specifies CASSLGSGGEQYV.

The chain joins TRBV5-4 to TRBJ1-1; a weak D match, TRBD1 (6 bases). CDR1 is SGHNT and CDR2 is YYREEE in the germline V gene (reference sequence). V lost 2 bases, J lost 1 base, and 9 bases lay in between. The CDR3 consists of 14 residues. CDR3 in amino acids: CASSFGGPNTEAFF. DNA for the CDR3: TGTGCCAGCAGCTTCGGGGGGCCGAACACTGAAGCTTTCTTT. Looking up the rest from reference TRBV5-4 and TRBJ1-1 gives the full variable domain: ETGVTQSPTHLIKTRGQQVTLRCSSQSGHNTVSWYQQALGQGPQFIFQYYREEENGRGNFPPRFSGLQFPNYSSELNVNALELDDSALYLCASSFGGPNTEAFFGQGTRLTVV.